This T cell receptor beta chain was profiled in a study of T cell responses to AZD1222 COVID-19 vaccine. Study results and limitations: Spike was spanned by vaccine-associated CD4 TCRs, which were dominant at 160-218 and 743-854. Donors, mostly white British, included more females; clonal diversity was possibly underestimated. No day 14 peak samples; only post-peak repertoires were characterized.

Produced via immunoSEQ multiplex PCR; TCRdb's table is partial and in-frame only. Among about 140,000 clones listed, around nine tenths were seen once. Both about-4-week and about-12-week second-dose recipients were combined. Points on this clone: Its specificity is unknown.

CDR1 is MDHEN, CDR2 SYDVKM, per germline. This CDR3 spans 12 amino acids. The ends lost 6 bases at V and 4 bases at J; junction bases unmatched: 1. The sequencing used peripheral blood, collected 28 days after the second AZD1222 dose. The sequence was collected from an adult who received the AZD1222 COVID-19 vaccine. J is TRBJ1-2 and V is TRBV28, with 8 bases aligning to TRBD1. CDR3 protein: CASRTGGYGYTF. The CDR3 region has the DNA TGTGCCAGCAGAACAGGGGGCTATGGCTACACCTTC.